This is a list of T cell receptor beta chains from one sample in a study of T cell changes during pregnancy in multiple sclerosis. The assay was immunoSEQ multiplex PCR, and TCRdb's table has in-frame clones only and misses some. The sample lists under 90,000 clones; 90% to 95% were seen once. Sequenced material: peripheral blood, taken in the second trimester of pregnancy. These receptor sequences come from a female donor in good health, enrolled as a control in a pregnancy study. CDR3s include the opening cysteine and the closing phenylalanine or tryptophan. Each record gives: J gene, D gene, V gene, clone size, CDR3 length, CDR3 DNA, CDR3 protein. The D gene is left open where the match is weak. Size tells how often a clone was seen (once, few, many) or the class of an expanded clone, and some rows leave it out.

j_gene: TRBJ1-4; d_gene: .; v_gene: TRBV28; abundance: once; len: 14; CDR3nt: TGTGCCAGCAGTTTATACAGGGAGAGTGAAAAACTGTTTTTT; CDR3aa: CASSLYRESEKLFF
j_gene: TRBJ1-2; d_gene: TRBD1; v_gene: TRBV18; abundance: .; len: 13; CDR3nt: TGTGCCAGCTCGCGGACAGGGGACTATGGCTACACCTTC; CDR3aa: CASSRTGDYGYTF
j_gene: TRBJ1-1; d_gene: .; v_gene: TRBV7-6; abundance: once; len: 14; CDR3nt: TGTGCCAGCAGCCCGACCTTAGCGAACACTGAAGCTTTCTTT; CDR3aa: CASSPTLANTEAFF
j_gene: TRBJ1-2; d_gene: .; v_gene: TRBV10-2; abundance: .; len: 16; CDR3nt: TGCGCCAGCAGGCACGAAGCAGGACAGCTTAACTATGGCTACACCTTC; CDR3aa: CASRHEAGQLNYGYTF
j_gene: TRBJ1-2; d_gene: .; v_gene: TRBV10-3; abundance: .; len: 17; CDR3nt: TGTGCCATCAGTGAAATCTTAGGGGCAGGGGCTAACTATGGCTACACCTTC; CDR3aa: CAISEILGAGANYGYTF
j_gene: TRBJ2-2; d_gene: .; v_gene: TRBV6-4; abundance: .; len: 15; CDR3nt: TGTGCCAGCAGTGACTCGGTAGATCCAACCGGGGAGCTGTTTTTT; CDR3aa: CASSDSVDPTGELFF
j_gene: TRBJ2-5; d_gene: .; v_gene: TRBV2; abundance: .; len: 13; CDR3nt: TGTGCCAGCAGCGAGACAGGTCGGGAGACCCAGTACTTC; CDR3aa: CASSETGRETQYF
j_gene: TRBJ2-5; d_gene: TRBD2; v_gene: TRBV7-8; abundance: .; len: 16; CDR3nt: TGTGCCAGCAGCCTCGGGGCTAGCGGGAGTCGGGAGACCCAGTACTTC; CDR3aa: CASSLGASGSRETQYF
j_gene: TRBJ1-1; d_gene: .; v_gene: TRBV14; abundance: .; len: 13; CDR3nt: TGTGCCAGCAGCCAACAAACAACAACTGAAGCTTTCTTT; CDR3aa: CASSQQTTTEAFF
j_gene: TRBJ2-5; d_gene: .; v_gene: TRBV19; abundance: .; len: 15; CDR3nt: TGTGCCAGTAGTATTCGGCGCAGGGCCCAAGAGACCCAGTACTTC; CDR3aa: CASSIRRRAQETQYF
j_gene: TRBJ2-7; d_gene: TRBD2; v_gene: TRBV27; abundance: .; len: 15; CDR3nt: TGTGCCAGCAGTTCCCCTAGCGGGAGAGGCAACGAGCAGTACTTC; CDR3aa: CASSSPSGRGNEQYF
j_gene: TRBJ2-6; d_gene: .; v_gene: TRBV6-1; abundance: .; len: 15; CDR3nt: TGTGCCAGCAGTTTGCAGGGTGACGGGGCCAACGTCCTGACTTTC; CDR3aa: CASSLQGDGANVLTF
j_gene: TRBJ2-7; d_gene: .; v_gene: TRBV6-6; abundance: .; len: 13; CDR3nt: TGTGCCAGCAGTACAGGGGAGGCCAACGAGCAGTACTTC; CDR3aa: CASSTGEANEQYF
j_gene: TRBJ1-2; d_gene: TRBD1; v_gene: TRBV2; abundance: .; len: 13; CDR3nt: TGTGCCAGCAGTCGACAGGGGCCCAGCGGCTACACCTTC; CDR3aa: CASSRQGPSGYTF
j_gene: TRBJ1-1; d_gene: .; v_gene: TRBV19; abundance: .; len: 13; CDR3nt: TGTGCCAGTAGTTGGGTCGGGGGGACTGAAGCTTTCTTT; CDR3aa: CASSWVGGTEAFF
j_gene: TRBJ2-3; d_gene: .; v_gene: TRBV5-1; abundance: .; len: 14; CDR3nt: TGCGCCAGCAGCACCTCCGGGTACGGAGATACGCAGTATTTT; CDR3aa: CASSTSGYGDTQYF
j_gene: TRBJ1-2; d_gene: TRBD1; v_gene: TRBV7-2; abundance: .; len: 17; CDR3nt: TGTGCCAGCAGCTTATCCATCGGACAGGGGGGAAACTATGGCTACACCTTC; CDR3aa: CASSLSIGQGGNYGYTF
j_gene: TRBJ2-1; d_gene: TRBD2; v_gene: TRBV30; abundance: .; len: 15; CDR3nt: TGTGCCTGGAGTGGCGGACTAGCGGGATTCAATGAGCAGTTCTTC; CDR3aa: CAWSGGLAGFNEQFF
j_gene: TRBJ2-1; d_gene: .; v_gene: TRBV18; abundance: .; len: 13; CDR3nt: TGTGCCAGCTCACCGGGGGGGCTTAATGAGCAGTTCTTC; CDR3aa: CASSPGGLNEQFF
j_gene: TRBJ2-5; d_gene: TRBD2; v_gene: TRBV18; abundance: once; len: 14; CDR3nt: TGTGCCAGCTCACGATCCCGGGAGGGGGAGACCCAGTACTTC; CDR3aa: CASSRSREGETQYF
j_gene: TRBJ2-5; d_gene: TRBD2; v_gene: TRBV28; abundance: .; len: 14; CDR3nt: TGTGCCAGCAGCACGGGACTAGCGGAAGAGACCCAGTACTTC; CDR3aa: CASSTGLAEETQYF
j_gene: TRBJ1-2; d_gene: .; v_gene: TRBV5-1; abundance: once; len: 14; CDR3nt: TGCGCCAGCGGGGCAGGGCGGAATCAAGTCGGCTACACCTTC; CDR3aa: CASGAGRNQVGYTF
j_gene: TRBJ2-3; d_gene: TRBD2; v_gene: TRBV6-9; abundance: .; len: 16; CDR3nt: TGTGCCAGCACCCTAGGACTAGCGGGATACACAGATACGCAGTATTTT; CDR3aa: CASTLGLAGYTDTQYF
j_gene: TRBJ2-1; d_gene: TRBD2; v_gene: TRBV6-1; abundance: .; len: 15; CDR3nt: TGTGCCAGCAGTTCCTTAGCGGGAGGTCCCAATGAGCAGTTCTTC; CDR3aa: CASSSLAGGPNEQFF
j_gene: TRBJ2-1; d_gene: TRBD1; v_gene: TRBV9; abundance: .; len: 12; CDR3nt: TGTGCCAGCTCCCCAGGGGGTGGTGAGCAGTTCTTC; CDR3aa: CASSPGGGEQFF
j_gene: TRBJ1-1; d_gene: .; v_gene: TRBV11-2; abundance: .; len: 13; CDR3nt: TGTGCCAGCAGCCCCAGGGTCGCGACTGAAGCTTTCTTT; CDR3aa: CASSPRVATEAFF
j_gene: TRBJ1-2; d_gene: .; v_gene: TRBV6-9; abundance: .; len: 14; CDR3nt: TGTGCCGGGGGGGAGGGGGTTGTTCATTATGGCTACACCTTC; CDR3aa: CAGGEGVVHYGYTF
j_gene: TRBJ2-1; d_gene: .; v_gene: TRBV10-3; abundance: .; len: 11; CDR3nt: TGTGCCATCAGTGGGAGAGGTGAGCAGTTCTTC; CDR3aa: CAISGRGEQFF
j_gene: TRBJ2-1; d_gene: TRBD2; v_gene: TRBV7-9; abundance: .; len: 15; CDR3nt: TGTGCCAGCAGTTCATCTAGCGGGAGATGGGTTGAGCAGTTCTTC; CDR3aa: CASSSSSGRWVEQFF
j_gene: TRBJ2-5; d_gene: TRBD2; v_gene: TRBV25-1; abundance: .; len: 18; CDR3nt: TGTGCCAGCAGTGAAAAACTAGCGGGAGAGCGATTCCAAGAGACCCAGTACTTC; CDR3aa: CASSEKLAGERFQETQYF
j_gene: TRBJ2-2; d_gene: TRBD2; v_gene: TRBV7-3; abundance: .; len: 16; CDR3nt: TGTGCCAGCAGCTTAGGTCCGGGAGGAGCAACCGGGGAGCTGTTTTTT; CDR3aa: CASSLGPGGATGELFF
j_gene: TRBJ2-7; d_gene: TRBD2; v_gene: TRBV7-2; abundance: .; len: 16; CDR3nt: TGTGCCAGCAGCACTAGCGTGGCCGAACCCCCCTACGAGCAGTACTTC; CDR3aa: CASSTSVAEPPYEQYF
j_gene: TRBJ2-1; d_gene: TRBD1; v_gene: TRBV7-2; abundance: .; len: 15; CDR3nt: TGTGCCAGCAGCTTCAGGGACAGCTCCTACAATGAGCAGTTCTTC; CDR3aa: CASSFRDSSYNEQFF
j_gene: TRBJ2-2; d_gene: .; v_gene: TRBV11-3; abundance: few; len: 14; CDR3nt: TGTGCCAGCAGCCGCGGAGGGAACACCGGGGAGCTGTTTTTT; CDR3aa: CASSRGGNTGELFF
j_gene: TRBJ2-7; d_gene: .; v_gene: TRBV13; abundance: .; len: 14; CDR3nt: TGTGCCAGCAGCTTAACTACTAGCAGGAACGAGCAGTACTTC; CDR3aa: CASSLTTSRNEQYF